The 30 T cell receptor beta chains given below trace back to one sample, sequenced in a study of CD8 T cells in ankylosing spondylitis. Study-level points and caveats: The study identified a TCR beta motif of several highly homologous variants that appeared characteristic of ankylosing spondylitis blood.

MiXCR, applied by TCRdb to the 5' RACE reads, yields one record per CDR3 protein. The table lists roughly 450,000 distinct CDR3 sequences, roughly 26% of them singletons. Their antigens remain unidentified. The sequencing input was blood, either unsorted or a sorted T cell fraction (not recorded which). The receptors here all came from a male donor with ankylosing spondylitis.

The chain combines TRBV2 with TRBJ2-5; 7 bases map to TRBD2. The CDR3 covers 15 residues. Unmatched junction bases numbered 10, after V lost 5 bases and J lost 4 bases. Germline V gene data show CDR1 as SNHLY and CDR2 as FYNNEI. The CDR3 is CASSIKTSWGETQYF. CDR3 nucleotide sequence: TGTGCCAGCAGTATAAAGACTAGCTGGGGAGAGACCCAGTACTTC.

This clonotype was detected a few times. The CDR3: CASSLEGEPGELFF. For the CDR3, the DNA is TGCGCCAGCAGCTTGGAAGGGGAGCCCGGGGAGCTGTTTTTT. V is TRBV5-1 and J is TRBJ2-2; perhaps D is TRBD1 or TRBD2 (5 bases each). Germline V gene sequence: CDR1 SGHRS, CDR2 YFSETQ. Trimming removed 0 bases at V and 6 bases at J, with 9 bases between. This CDR3 spans 14 amino acids.

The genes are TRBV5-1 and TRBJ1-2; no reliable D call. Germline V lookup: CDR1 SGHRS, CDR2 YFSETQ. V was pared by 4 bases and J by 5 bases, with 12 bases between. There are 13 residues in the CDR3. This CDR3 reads CASSNTASYGYTF. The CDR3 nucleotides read TGCGCCAGCAGCAATACAGCCTCTTATGGCTACACCTTC.

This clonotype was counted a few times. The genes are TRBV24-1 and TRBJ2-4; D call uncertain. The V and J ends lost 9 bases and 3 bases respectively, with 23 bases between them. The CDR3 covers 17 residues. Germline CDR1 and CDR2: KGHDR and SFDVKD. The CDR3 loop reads CATRPAAGYFVKNIQYF. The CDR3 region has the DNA TGTGCCACCCGTCCCGCGGCAGGATACTTTGTCAAAAACATTCAGTACTTC.

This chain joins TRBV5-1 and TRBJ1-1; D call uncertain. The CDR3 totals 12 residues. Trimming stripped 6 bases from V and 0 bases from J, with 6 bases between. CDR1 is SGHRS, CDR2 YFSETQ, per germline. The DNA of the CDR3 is TGCGCCAGCATGAATGTGAACACTGAAGCTTTCTTT. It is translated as CASMNVNTEAFF.

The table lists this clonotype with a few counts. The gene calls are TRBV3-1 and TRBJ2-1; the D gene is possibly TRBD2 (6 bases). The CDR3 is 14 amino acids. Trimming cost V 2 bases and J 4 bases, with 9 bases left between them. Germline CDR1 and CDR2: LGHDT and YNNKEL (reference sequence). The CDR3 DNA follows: TGTGCCAGCAGCCAATTAGCGGTATACAATGAGCAGTTCTTC. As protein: CASSQLAVYNEQFF.

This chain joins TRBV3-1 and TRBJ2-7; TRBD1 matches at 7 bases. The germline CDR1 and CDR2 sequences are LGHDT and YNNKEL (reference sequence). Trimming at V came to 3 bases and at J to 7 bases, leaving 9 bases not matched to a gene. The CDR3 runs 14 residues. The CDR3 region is CASSQGRGFGEQYF. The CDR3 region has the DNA TGTGCCAGCAGCCAGGGCAGGGGGTTTGGGGAGCAGTACTTC.

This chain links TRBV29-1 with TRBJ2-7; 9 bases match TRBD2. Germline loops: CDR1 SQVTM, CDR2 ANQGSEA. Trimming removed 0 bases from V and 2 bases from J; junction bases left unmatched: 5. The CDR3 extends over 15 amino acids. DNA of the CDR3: TGCAGCGTTGAAGATCATAGCGGGGGACCCTACGAGCAGTACTTC. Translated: CSVEDHSGGPYEQYF.

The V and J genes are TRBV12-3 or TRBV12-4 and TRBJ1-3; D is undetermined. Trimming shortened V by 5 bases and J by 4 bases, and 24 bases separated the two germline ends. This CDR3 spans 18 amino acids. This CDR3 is CASSPNQQRPLLGNTIYF. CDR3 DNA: TGTGCCAGCAGTCCGAACCAGCAAAGGCCCCTGTTGGGAAACACCATATATTTT.

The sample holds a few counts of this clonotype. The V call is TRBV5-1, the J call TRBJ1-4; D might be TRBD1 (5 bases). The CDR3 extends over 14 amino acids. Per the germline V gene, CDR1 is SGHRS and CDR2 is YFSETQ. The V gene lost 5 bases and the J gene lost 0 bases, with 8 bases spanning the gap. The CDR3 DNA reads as TGCGCCAGCAGGTCGGGGGCAACTAATGAAAAACTGTTTTTT. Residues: CASRSGATNEKLFF.

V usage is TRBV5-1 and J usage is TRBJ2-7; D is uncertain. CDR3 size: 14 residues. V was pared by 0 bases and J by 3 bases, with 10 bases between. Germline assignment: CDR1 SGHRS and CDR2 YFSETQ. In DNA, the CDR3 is TGCGCCAGCAGCTTGGGAACAGCAGACTACGAGCAGTACTTC. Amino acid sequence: CASSLGTADYEQYF.

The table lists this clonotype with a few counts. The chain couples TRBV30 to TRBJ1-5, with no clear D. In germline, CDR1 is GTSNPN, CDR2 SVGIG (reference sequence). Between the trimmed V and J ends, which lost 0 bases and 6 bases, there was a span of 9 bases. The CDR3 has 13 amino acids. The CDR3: CAWSVVSGQPQHF. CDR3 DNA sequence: TGTGCCTGGAGTGTGGTATCGGGTCAGCCCCAGCATTTT.

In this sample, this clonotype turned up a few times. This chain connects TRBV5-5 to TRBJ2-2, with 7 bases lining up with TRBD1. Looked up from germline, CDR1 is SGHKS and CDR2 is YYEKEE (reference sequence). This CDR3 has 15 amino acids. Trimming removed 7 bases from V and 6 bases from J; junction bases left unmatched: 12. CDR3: CASRMTGSSPGELFF. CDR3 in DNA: TGTGCCAGCCGGATGACAGGGTCGAGTCCCGGGGAGCTGTTTTTT.

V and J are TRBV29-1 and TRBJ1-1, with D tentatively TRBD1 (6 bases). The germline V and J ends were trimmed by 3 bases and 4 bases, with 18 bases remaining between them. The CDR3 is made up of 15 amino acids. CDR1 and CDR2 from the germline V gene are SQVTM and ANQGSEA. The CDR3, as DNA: TGCAGCGTTGAGGGTTCTGGGGGGGCGTTCACTGAAGCTTTCTTT. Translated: CSVEGSGGAFTEAFF.

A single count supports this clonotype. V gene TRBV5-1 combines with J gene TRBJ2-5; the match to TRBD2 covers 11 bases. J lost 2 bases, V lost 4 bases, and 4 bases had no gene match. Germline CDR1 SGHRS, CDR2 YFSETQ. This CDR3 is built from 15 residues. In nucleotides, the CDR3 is TGCGCCAGCAGCGTGGGGACTAGCGGACAAGAGACCCAGTACTTC. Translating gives CASSVGTSGQETQYF.

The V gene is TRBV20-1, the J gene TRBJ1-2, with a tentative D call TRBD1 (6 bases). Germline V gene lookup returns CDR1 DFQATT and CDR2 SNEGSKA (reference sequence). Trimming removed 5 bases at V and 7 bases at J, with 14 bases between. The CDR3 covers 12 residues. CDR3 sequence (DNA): TGCAGTGCTCCGGACAGCGTAATTGGCTACACCTTC. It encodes CSAPDSVIGYTF.

The CDR3 here is CATSRGGIRDTQYF. The DNA for the CDR3 is TGTGCCACCAGCAGAGGGGGAATTAGGGATACGCAGTATTTT. The chain employs TRBV15 and TRBJ2-3; no clear D. V was cut by 1 base and J by 6 bases, with 11 bases left in between. This CDR3 spans 14 amino acids. Germline CDR1 reads LNHNV; CDR2 reads YYDKDF (reference sequence). The full variable domain, in which reference TRBV15 and TRBJ2-3 provide the parts outside the CDR3, is DAMVIQNPRYQVTQFGKPVTLSCSQTLNHNVMYWYQQKSSQAPKLLFHYYDKDFNNEADTPDNFQSRRPNTSFCFLDIRSPGLGDTAMYLCATSRGGIRDTQYFGPGTRLTVL.

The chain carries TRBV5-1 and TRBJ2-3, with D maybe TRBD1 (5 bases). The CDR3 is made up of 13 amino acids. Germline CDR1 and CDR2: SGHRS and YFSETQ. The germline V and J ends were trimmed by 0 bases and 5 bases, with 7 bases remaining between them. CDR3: CASSLVGRDTQYF. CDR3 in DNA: TGCGCCAGCAGCTTGGTGGGGCGAGATACGCAGTATTTT.

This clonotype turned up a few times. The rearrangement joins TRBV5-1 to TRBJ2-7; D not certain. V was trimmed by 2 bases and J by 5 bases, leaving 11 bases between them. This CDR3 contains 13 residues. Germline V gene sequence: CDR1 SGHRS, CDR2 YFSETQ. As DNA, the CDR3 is TGCGCCAGCAGCTTAACCTCAGCCCACGAGCAGTACGTC. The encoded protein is CASSLTSAHEQYV.

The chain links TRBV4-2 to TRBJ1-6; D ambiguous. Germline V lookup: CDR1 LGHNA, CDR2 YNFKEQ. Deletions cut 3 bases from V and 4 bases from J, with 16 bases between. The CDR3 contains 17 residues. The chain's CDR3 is CASSHLMRVSYNSPLHF. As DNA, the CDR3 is TGTGCCAGCAGCCACCTCATGAGGGTGTCGTATAATTCACCCCTCCACTTT.

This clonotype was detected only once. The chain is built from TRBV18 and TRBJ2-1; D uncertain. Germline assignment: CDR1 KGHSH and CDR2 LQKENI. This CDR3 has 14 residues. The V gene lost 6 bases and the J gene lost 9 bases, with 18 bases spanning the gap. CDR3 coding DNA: TGTGCCAGCTCTTTGGGGTCGCTTGGAGTTGAGCAGTTCTTC. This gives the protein CASSLGSLGVEQFF.

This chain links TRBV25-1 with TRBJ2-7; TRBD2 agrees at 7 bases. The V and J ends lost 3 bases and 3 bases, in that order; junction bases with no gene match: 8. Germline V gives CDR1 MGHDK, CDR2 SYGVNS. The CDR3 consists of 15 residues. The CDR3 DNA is TGTGCCAGCAGTGATGGGTGGGAGGGCGACTACGAGCAGTACTTC. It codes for CASSDGWEGDYEQYF.

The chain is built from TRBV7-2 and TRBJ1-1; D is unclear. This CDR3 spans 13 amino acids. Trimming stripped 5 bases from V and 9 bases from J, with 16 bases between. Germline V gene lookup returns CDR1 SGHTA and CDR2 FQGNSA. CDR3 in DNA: TGTGCCAGCAGCCCTACAACCGGCGGCAAAGCTTTCTTT. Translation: CASSPTTGGKAFF. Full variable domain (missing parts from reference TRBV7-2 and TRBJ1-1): GAGVSQSPSNKVTEKGKDVELRCDPISGHTALYWYRQSLGQGLEFLIYFQGNSAPDKSGLPSDRFSAERTGGSVSTLTIQRTQQEDSAVYLCASSPTTGGKAFFGQGTRLTVV.

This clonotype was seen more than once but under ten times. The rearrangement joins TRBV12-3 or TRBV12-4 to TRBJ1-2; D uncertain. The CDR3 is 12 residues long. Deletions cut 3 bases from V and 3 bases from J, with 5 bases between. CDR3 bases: TGTGCCAGCAGTTTGAATGACTATGGCTACACCTTC. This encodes CASSLNDYGYTF.

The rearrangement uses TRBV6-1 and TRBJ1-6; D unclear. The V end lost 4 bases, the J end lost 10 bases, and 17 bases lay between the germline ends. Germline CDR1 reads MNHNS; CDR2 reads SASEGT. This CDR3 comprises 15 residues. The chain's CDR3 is CASSGAVAFGSPLHF. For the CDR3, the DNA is TGTGCCAGCAGTGGAGCGGTTGCGTTCGGGTCACCCCTCCACTTT.

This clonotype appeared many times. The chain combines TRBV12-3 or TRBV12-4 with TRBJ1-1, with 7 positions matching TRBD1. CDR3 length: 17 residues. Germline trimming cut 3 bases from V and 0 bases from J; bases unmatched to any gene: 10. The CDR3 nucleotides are TGTGCCAGCAGTTTGGAGGGGGCGAGCCCCATGAACACTGAAGCTTTCTTT. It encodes CASSLEGASPMNTEAFF.

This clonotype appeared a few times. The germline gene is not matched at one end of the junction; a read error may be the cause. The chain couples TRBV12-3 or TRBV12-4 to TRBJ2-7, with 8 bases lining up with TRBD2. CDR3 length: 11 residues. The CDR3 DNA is TGTGCCAGCAGCCTCCGGGGGGGGCTGGACTTC. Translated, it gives CASSLRGGLDF.

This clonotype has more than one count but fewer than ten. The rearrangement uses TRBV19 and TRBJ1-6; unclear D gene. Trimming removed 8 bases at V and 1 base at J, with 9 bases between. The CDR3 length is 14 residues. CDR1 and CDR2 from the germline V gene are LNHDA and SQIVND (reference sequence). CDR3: CASSEGSYNSPLHF. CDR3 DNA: TGTGCCAGTTCGGAGGGATCCTATAATTCACCCCTCCACTTT.

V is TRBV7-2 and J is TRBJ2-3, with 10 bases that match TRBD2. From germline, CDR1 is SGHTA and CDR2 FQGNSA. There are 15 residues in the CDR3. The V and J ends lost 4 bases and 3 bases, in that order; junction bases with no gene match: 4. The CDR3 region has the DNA TGTGCCAGCAGCTCCAGGACTAGCGGAACAGATACGCAGTATTTT. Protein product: CASSSRTSGTDTQYF.

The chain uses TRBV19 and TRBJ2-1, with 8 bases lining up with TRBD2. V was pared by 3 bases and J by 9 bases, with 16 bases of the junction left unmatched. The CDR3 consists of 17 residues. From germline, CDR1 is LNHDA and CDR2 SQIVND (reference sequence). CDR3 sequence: CASSIRGLRRAGAEQFF. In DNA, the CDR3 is TGTGCCAGTAGTATTAGGGGCTTGAGGAGAGCGGGAGCTGAGCAGTTCTTC.